Here is one T cell receptor (beta chain) with its context. The TCRbeta library incorporated unique molecular identifiers. TCRdb passed the PCR reads through MiXCR, listing each CDR3 protein once. In the table there are a few hundred thousand distinct CDR3 sequences, approximately 9.6% of which are singletons. These data are taken from a study of T-cell reconstitution after alpha-beta-depleted transplantation in children. The CDR3 has 15 residues. Losses at the gene ends were 5 bases for V and 3 bases for J; bases not matched to a gene: 7. CDR1 and CDR2 from the germline V gene are SGHAT and FQNNGV. Source: PBMCs from the stem cell graft donor, taken from the stem cell graft. The source is a human donor who donated a stem cell graft to a child with SCID. This chain uses TRBV11-2 with TRBJ2-7, with TRBD1 identical over 10 bases. The CDR3 DNA reads as TGTGCCAGCAGCCCACGATGGACAGGGGGCTACGAGCAGTACTTC. Residues: CASSPRWTGGYEQYF.